This record looks at one TCR beta chain sequence and its context. Its antigen is still unknown. A read error may produce the germline difference seen at one junction end. The authors ran a second PCR of roughly 6 to 12 cycles using a sample-barcoded 5' primer and a J-beta primer mix. TCRdb analysed the 5' RACE reads with MiXCR anew, one entry per CDR3 protein. Among 800,000 or so distinct CDR3 sequences listed, roughly 25% were seen once. This specimen comes from a study of blood T cells in healthy people across ages. Overall study results and limits: TCR beta diversity, measured per million T cells, fell in a roughly linear way with age. Estimated diversity, derived from one million T cells, was regarded as an underestimate.

CDR3 length equals 13 residues. Germline loops: CDR1 SGHTA, CDR2 FQGNSA. This sample also appeared in a second study, on T cells of mothers and their children.

The chain joins TRBV7-2 to TRBJ1-2; maybe TRBD1 (6 bases). This TCR derives from a boy between 10 and 17 years old in good health. Sequenced: blood. The CDR3 DNA sequence: TGTGCCAGCAGCTTCCTGGACAGCTATGGCTACCCCTTC. Its translation: CASSFLDSYGYPF.